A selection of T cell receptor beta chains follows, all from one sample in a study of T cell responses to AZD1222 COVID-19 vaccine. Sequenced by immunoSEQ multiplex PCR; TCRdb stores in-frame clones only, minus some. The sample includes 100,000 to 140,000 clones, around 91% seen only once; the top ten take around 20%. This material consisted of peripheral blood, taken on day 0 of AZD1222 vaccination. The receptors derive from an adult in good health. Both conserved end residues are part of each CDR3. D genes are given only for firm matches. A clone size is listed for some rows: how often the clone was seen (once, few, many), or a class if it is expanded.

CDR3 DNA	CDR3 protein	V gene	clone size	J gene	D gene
TGTGCCAGCAGTTCCGCGGGGGACACCGGGGAGCTGTTTTTT	CASSSAGDTGELFF	TRBV13	NA	TRBJ2-2	TRBD2
TGTGCCAGCAGCTGGACAGGAGGCAATCAGCCCCAGCATTTT	CASSWTGGNQPQHF	TRBV6-5	NA	TRBJ1-5	TRBD1
TGTGCCAGCATCGGGACAGGGGGCCTTTACTATGGCTACACCTTC	CASIGTGGLYYGYTF	TRBV7-9	NA	TRBJ1-2	TRBD1
TGTGCCAGCAGTCAGCTAGAGACCCAGTACTTC	CASSQLETQYF	TRBV6-2/TRBV6-3	NA	TRBJ2-5	NA
TGTGCCAGCAGTGATGGGCGCAAAACCTTC	CASSDGRKTF	TRBV6-1	NA	TRBJ1-2	NA
TGTGCCAGAAGCCCCGGGACCAATTATGGCTACACCTTC	CARSPGTNYGYTF	TRBV5-3	NA	TRBJ1-2	NA
TGTGCCAGCAGACAGGGGGGCCTGGAGACTGAAGCTTTCTTT	CASRQGGLETEAFF	TRBV9	NA	TRBJ1-1	TRBD1
TGTGCCAGCAGCTCCCGGACAGGGAACACCGGGGAGCTGTTTTTT	CASSSRTGNTGELFF	TRBV11-3	NA	TRBJ2-2	TRBD1
TGTGCCAGCAGCAATGTTAGACCAACTAATGAAAAACTGTTTTTT	CASSNVRPTNEKLFF	TRBV27	few	TRBJ1-4	NA
TGTGCCAGCAGCGTAGGACAGCAACCCTACGAGCAGTACTTC	CASSVGQQPYEQYF	TRBV9	NA	TRBJ2-7	NA
TGTGCCAGCAGCTCCCTTTTGGGGGGTAACACAGATACGCAGTATTTT	CASSSLLGGNTDTQYF	TRBV13	NA	TRBJ2-3	NA
TGTGCCAGCAGCCAAGATTGGCGGGGGAGAAACACCGGGGAGCTGTTTTTT	CASSQDWRGRNTGELFF	TRBV3-1/TRBV3-2	NA	TRBJ2-2	TRBD2
TGTGCCAGTAGCAGGGGTCATGCGCTTGGAGCCCCCTACGAGCAGTACTTC	CASSRGHALGAPYEQYF	TRBV19	once	TRBJ2-7	NA
TGTGCCAGCAGCCAAGATGGGTCGGGGCAGCTCAACTATGGCTACACCTTC	CASSQDGSGQLNYGYTF	TRBV3-1/TRBV3-2	NA	TRBJ1-2	NA
TGTGCCAGCAGCTTATATCTACAGGGGGGCGAGCAGTACTTC	CASSLYLQGGEQYF	TRBV7-2	few	TRBJ2-7	TRBD1
TGTGCCAGTAGACTGGGGGGCGGTTATCAGCCCCAGCATTTT	CASRLGGGYQPQHF	TRBV19	once	TRBJ1-5	NA
TGTGCCAGCAGTCGCTGGGGGGATCAGCCCCAGCATTTT	CASSRWGDQPQHF	TRBV12-3/TRBV12-4	NA	TRBJ1-5	NA
TGTGCCAGCAGCCATGTGGGGCTAGCGGGCTCGACTCCCTACAATGAGCAGTTCTTC	CASSHVGLAGSTPYNEQFF	TRBV5-8	NA	TRBJ2-1	TRBD2
TGTGCCAGCAGCCCTCCGAGCACAAGCCGAGAGACCCAGTACTTC	CASSPPSTSRETQYF	TRBV5-4	NA	TRBJ2-5	NA
TGCGCCAGCAGCTTGGGCCCGGGGACGGTAGATACGCAGTATTTT	CASSLGPGTVDTQYF	TRBV5-1	NA	TRBJ2-3	NA
TGTGCCAGCAGCCAGACAGGGGGAAGTTCCTACGAGCAGTACTTC	CASSQTGGSSYEQYF	TRBV6-2/TRBV6-3	NA	TRBJ2-7	TRBD1
TGTGCCAGCAGCCACTGGGGGACTAGCGGGTCGGATGAGCAGTTCTTC	CASSHWGTSGSDEQFF	TRBV3-1/TRBV3-2	NA	TRBJ2-1	TRBD2
TGTGCCAGCAGCTCAGCGGGGGACCCTTGGGGGGAGACCCAGTACTTC	CASSSAGDPWGETQYF	TRBV21-1	once	TRBJ2-5	NA
TGTGCCAGCAGTTACGGGCTAGCTCTCGGGGAGCTGTTTTTT	CASSYGLALGELFF	TRBV6-2/TRBV6-3	NA	TRBJ2-2	NA
TGCAGTGCTAGTCGCGGGGGGGCGACCTCCGCCTACGAGCAGTACTTC	CSASRGGATSAYEQYF	TRBV20-1	NA	TRBJ2-7	TRBD2
TGTGCCAGCAGTCCATATACCGGGACATTCAATGAGCAGTTCTTC	CASSPYTGTFNEQFF	TRBV28	NA	TRBJ2-1	NA
TGCGCCAGCAGCCACCCCCGACAGTATGAAGCTTTCTTT	CASSHPRQYEAFF	TRBV4-1	once	TRBJ1-1	NA
TGCGCCAGCAGTGACGGCCCAGACTATGGCTACACCTTC	CASSDGPDYGYTF	TRBV5-1	once	TRBJ1-2	NA
TGTGCCAGCAGAAGACAGGGAAAAGCTAACTATGGCTACACCTTC	CASRRQGKANYGYTF	TRBV6-5	NA	TRBJ1-2	TRBD1
TGTGCCAGTAGTATCGATCGCCGACACGATGATGGCTACACCTTC	CASSIDRRHDDGYTF	TRBV19	NA	TRBJ1-2	NA